Listed below are T cell receptor beta chains from one sample, sequenced in a study of blood T cell repertoires in COVID-19. Clones were read by immunoSEQ multiplex PCR, and TCRdb kept only the in-frame ones, dropping some. Altogether about 260,000 clones are present, around 92% being singletons, with the ten largest covering around 2.6%. The sequenced sample consisted of peripheral blood. The receptors stem from a young adult with COVID-19, enrolled during active disease. Each CDR3 is given with its conserved first and last residue. D genes are given only for firm matches. The size entry is marked missing in some rows and otherwise reads once, few, many or a size class.

cdr3_length,clone_size,j_call,d_call,v_call,cdr3_nt,cdr3_aa
15,-,TRBJ2-7,TRBD2,TRBV7-2,TGTGCCAGCAGCTTAGTCTGGCGGGAGTCTGACGAGCAGTACTTC,CASSLVWRESDEQYF
17,-,TRBJ1-1,-,TRBV19,TGTGCCAGTACCCTTCCCCAGGGTCGGGGGAGGAACACTGAAGCTTTCTTT,CASTLPQGRGRNTEAFF
14,once,TRBJ2-2,TRBD2,TRBV28,TGTGCATCTACGGCGGGAGTGAACACCGGGGAGCTGTTTTTT,CASTAGVNTGELFF
13,few,TRBJ1-5,-,TRBV6-5,TGTGCCAGCAGTCCTAACCCCAATCAGCCCCAGCATTTT,CASSPNPNQPQHF
13,-,TRBJ2-7,-,TRBV29-1,TGCAGCGTTGGGGGTCTAGCGACCTACGAGCAGTACTTC,CSVGGLATYEQYF
14,-,TRBJ1-1,-,TRBV30,TGTGCCTGGAGTGTAAAGGGGCTGGGAACTGAAGCTTTCTTT,CAWSVKGLGTEAFF
14,-,TRBJ1-3,-,TRBV6-5,TGTGCCAGCAGTTACCGAGGCTCTGGAAACACCATATATTTT,CASSYRGSGNTIYF
14,-,TRBJ1-2,-,TRBV29-1,TGCAGCGTTGAAGGAGGGGGGGAGAGCTATGGCTACACCTTC,CSVEGGGESYGYTF
14,-,TRBJ1-6,-,TRBV19,TGTGCCAGTAGTATGGTTCAGTCTAATTCACCCCTCCACTTT,CASSMVQSNSPLHF
17,-,TRBJ2-1,TRBD2,TRBV25-1,TGTGCCAGCAGTGATTTCCCCTCTAGCGGGAGCTACAATGAGCAGTTCTTC,CASSDFPSSGSYNEQFF
15,-,TRBJ2-3,-,TRBV4-1,TGCGCCAGCAGCCAAGACGGGACAACCGGAGATACGCAGTATTTT,CASSQDGTTGDTQYF
14,-,TRBJ2-1,TRBD1,TRBV10-1,TGCGCCAGCAGTGAGGCGGACAGGGTCAATGAGCAGTTCTTC,CASSEADRVNEQFF
17,-,TRBJ2-1,TRBD2,TRBV27,TGTGCCAGCAGTTTACCCCACCTAGCGGGAGTAGTGAATGAGCAGTTCTTC,CASSLPHLAGVVNEQFF
15,-,TRBJ2-7,TRBD1,TRBV2,TGTGCCAGCAGTGGGGGAGGGACAGGGGGCGACGAGCAGTACTTC,CASSGGGTGGDEQYF
16,-,TRBJ2-1,-,TRBV4-3,TGCGCCAGCAGCCCTACCGTTCTATCAATCTACAATGAGCAGTTCTTC,CASSPTVLSIYNEQFF
13,once,TRBJ1-2,-,TRBV27,TGTGCCAGCAGACACCGGGATGACTATGGCTACACCTTC,CASRHRDDYGYTF
14,-,TRBJ1-6,-,TRBV12-5,TGTGCTAGTGGTTTGCAAGGACAAAATTCACCCCTCCACTTT,CASGLQGQNSPLHF
15,once,TRBJ1-2,TRBD1,TRBV24-1,TGTGCCACCAGTGATCCATCAAGACAGGGCGGCGGCTACACCTTC,CATSDPSRQGGGYTF
14,-,TRBJ1-1,-,TRBV27,TGTGCCAGCAGCTGGTCGACAGGCCTGTCGAAAGCTTTCTTT,CASSWSTGLSKAFF
14,-,TRBJ1-2,-,TRBV6-7,TGTGCCAGCAGTTACAAGTACGGACAAGATGGCTACACCTTC,CASSYKYGQDGYTF
15,-,TRBJ1-2,TRBD1,TRBV11-2,TGTGCCAGCAGCAACTATGCGGGCAGGGGGCTTGGCTACACCTTC,CASSNYAGRGLGYTF
12,-,TRBJ1-1,-,TRBV5-1,TGCGCCAGCAGCTTGGGGGCGGGTGAAGCTTTCTTT,CASSLGAGEAFF